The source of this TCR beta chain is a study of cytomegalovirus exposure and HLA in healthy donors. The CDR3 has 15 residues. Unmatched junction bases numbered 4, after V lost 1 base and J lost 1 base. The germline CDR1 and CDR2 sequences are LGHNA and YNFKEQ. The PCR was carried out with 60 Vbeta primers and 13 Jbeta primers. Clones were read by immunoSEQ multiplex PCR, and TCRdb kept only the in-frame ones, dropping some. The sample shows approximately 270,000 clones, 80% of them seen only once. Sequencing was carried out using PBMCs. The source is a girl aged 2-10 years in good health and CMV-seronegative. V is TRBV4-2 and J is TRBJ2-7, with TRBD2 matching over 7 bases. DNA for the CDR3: TGTGCCAGCAGCCAAGCCTTGCGGGAGTCCTACGAGCAGTACTTC. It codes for CASSQALRESYEQYF.